The subject of this entry is one TCR beta chain. Its antigen is currently unknown. Reverse transcription used 0.5 to 1 ug RNA and random hexamers. A multiplex approach, immunoSEQ multiplex PCR, amplified TCR beta CDR3 across 54 Vbeta and 13 Jbeta. In TCRdb, the immunoSEQ multiplex PCR reads were re-called with MiXCR into one record per CDR3 protein. The data hold hundreds of thousands of distinct CDR3 sequences, with more than 75% observed a single time. In blood CD8+ and CD4+ T cells, TCR beta underwent sequencing. TEMRA cells were FACS-enriched, and CD8+ and CD4+ T cells were isolated negatively. The sample originates from a study of CD8 T cells in Susac syndrome. V was trimmed by 4 bases and J by 10 bases, leaving 32 bases between them. This CDR3 region has 18 residues. In germline, CDR1 is MDHEN, CDR2 SYDVKM. Study-wide points: That the number of individuals in its TCR sequencing and HLA analysis was relatively small was acknowledged by the study.

The sample was CD8+ T cells from PBMCs. The sequence derives from a human donor with multiple sclerosis. The chain uses TRBV28 and TRBJ2-7; D tentatively fits TRBD1 or TRBD2 (6 bases each). The CDR3: CASSSRAGHPKGTSEQYF. The CDR3, as DNA: TGTGCCAGCAGTTCCCGGGCGGGACACCCCAAGGGAACTAGTGAACAGTACTTC.